This T cell receptor beta chain is drawn from a study of blood T cell repertoires in COVID-19. At the level of the study: COVID-19 samples collected from the United States, Italy and Spain covered acute and convalescent phases. Nucleic acid was either cDNA or gDNA, and it came from T cells, B-cell-depleted T cells, or PBMCs.

Germline assignment: CDR1 SGHRS and CDR2 YFSETQ. Trimming took 4 bases from V and 0 from J; bases not matched to a gene: 6. The CDR3 totals 18 residues. In the study's own analysis: Estimation of nucleated cell counts relied on the amplification of reference gene primers. TCRdb's copy holds only in-frame clones and misses some; the assay was immunoSEQ multiplex PCR. The V and J calls and clone size come from that table; D and trimming were worked out from the DNA. The table includes approximately 90,000 clones, over 70% detected once. The V gene is TRBV5-1, the J gene TRBJ2-6; TRBD2 matches at 11 bases. This TCR derives from a woman of 80 years or more with active or convalescent COVID-19. Sequencing was carried out using peripheral blood. The CDR3 region has the DNA TGCGCCAGCAGCCGAATAGCGGGAGGGCCCTCTGGGGCCAACGTCCTGACTTTC. Amino acids: CASSRIAGGPSGANVLTF. The whole variable domain, remainder taken from reference TRBV5-1 and TRBJ2-6, is KAGVTQTPRYLIKTRGQQVTLSCSPISGHRSVSWYQQTPGQGLQFLFEYFSETQRNKGNFPGRFSGRQFSNSRSEMNVSTLELGDSALYLCASSRIAGGPSGANVLTFGAGSRLTVL.